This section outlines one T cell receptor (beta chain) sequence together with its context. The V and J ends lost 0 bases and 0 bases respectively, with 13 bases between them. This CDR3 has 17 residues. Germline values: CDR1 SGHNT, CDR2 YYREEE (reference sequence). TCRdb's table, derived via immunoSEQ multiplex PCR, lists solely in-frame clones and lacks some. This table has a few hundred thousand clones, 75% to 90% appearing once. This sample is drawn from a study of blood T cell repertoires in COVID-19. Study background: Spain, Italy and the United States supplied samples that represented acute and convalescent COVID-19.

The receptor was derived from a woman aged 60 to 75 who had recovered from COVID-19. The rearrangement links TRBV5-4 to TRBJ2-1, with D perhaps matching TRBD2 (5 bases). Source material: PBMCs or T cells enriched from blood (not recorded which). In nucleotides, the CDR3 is TGTGCCAGCAGCTTGGGTTTGGTGGGGAGCTCCTACAATGAGCAGTTCTTC. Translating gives CASSLGLVGSSYNEQFF.